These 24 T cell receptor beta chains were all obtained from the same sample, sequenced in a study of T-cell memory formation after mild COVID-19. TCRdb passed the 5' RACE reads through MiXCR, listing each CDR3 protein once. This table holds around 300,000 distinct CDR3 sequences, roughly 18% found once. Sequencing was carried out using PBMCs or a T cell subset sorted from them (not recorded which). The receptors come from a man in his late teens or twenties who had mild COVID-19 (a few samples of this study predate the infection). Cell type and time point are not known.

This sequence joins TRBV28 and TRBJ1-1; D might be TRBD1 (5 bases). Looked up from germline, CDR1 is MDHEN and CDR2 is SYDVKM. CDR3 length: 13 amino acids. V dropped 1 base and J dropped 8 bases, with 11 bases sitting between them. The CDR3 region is CASSLSLWGEAFF. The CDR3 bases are TGTGCCAGCAGTTTATCATTGTGGGGGGAAGCTTTCTTT.

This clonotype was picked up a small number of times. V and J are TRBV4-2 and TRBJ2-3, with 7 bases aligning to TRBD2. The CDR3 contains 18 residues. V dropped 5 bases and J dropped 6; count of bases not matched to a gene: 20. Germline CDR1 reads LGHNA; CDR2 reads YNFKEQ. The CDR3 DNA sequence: TGTGCCAGCAGCGAAGGGGCAGGTGGCGGGGGTTGGAGTGATACGCAGTATTTT. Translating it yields CASSEGAGGGGWSDTQYF.

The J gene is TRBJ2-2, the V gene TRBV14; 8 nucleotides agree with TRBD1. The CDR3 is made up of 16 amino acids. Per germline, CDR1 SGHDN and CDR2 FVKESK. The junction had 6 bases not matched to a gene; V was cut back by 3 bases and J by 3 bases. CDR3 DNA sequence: TGTGCCAGCAGCCAGCCAGGACAGGGATACACCGGGGAGCTGTTTTTT. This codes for CASSQPGQGYTGELFF.

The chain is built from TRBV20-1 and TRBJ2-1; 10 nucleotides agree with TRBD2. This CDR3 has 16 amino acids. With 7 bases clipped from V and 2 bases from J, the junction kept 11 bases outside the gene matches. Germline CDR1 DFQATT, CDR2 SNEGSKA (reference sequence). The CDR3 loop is CSVPNIAGGAYNEQFF. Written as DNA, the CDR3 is TGCAGTGTGCCAAATATAGCGGGGGGCGCCTACAATGAGCAGTTCTTC.

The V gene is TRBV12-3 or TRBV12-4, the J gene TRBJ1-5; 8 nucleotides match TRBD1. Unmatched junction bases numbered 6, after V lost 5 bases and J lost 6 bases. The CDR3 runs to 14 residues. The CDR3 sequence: CASSAGTGRQPQHF. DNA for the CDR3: TGTGCCAGCAGTGCCGGGACAGGCCGTCAGCCCCAGCATTTT.

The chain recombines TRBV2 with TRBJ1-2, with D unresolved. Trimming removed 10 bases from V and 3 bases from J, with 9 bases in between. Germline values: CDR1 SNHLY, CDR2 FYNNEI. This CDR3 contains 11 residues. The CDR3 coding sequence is TGTGCCAACGACGTTTACTATGGCTACACCTTC. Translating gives CANDVYYGYTF.

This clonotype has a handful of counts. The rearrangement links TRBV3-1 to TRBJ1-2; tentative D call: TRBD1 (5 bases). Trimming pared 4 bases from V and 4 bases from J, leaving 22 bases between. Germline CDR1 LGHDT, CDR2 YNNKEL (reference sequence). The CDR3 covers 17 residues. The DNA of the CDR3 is TGTGCCAGCAGCCGGATGGATGGGTCGACAGCAATCTATGGCTACACCTTC. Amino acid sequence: CASSRMDGSTAIYGYTF.

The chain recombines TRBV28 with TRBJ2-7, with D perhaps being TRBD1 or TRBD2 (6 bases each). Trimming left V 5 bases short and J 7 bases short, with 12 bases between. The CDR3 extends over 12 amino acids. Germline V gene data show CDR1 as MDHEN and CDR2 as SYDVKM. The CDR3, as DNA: TGTGCCAGCAGTCTAACAGGGAGGGAGCAGTACGTC. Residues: CASSLTGREQYV.

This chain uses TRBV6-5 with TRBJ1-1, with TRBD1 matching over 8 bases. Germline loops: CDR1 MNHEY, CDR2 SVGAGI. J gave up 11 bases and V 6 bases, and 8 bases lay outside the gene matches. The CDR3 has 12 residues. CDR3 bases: TGTGCCAGCAGCCCGACAGGGGAGGCGGCTTTCTTT. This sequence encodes CASSPTGEAAFF.

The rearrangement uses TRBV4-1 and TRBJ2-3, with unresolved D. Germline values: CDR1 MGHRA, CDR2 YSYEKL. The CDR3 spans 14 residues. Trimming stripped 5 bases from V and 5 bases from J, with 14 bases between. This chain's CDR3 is CASSGIGRQDTQYF. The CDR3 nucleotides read TGCGCCAGCAGCGGGATCGGACGGCAAGATACGCAGTATTTT.

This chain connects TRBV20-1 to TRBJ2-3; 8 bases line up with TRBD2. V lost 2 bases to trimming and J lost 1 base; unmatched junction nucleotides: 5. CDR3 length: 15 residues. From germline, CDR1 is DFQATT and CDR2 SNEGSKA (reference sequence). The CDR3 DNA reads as TGCAGTGCTAGAAGTACTAGCGGTCGCACAGATACGCAGTATTTT. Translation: CSARSTSGRTDTQYF.

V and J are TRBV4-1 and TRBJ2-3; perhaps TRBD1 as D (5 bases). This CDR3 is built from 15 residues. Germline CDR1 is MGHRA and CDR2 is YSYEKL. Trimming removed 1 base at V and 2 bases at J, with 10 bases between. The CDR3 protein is CASSQVLGPTDTQYF. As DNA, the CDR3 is TGCGCCAGCAGCCAAGTATTGGGGCCCACAGATACGCAGTATTTT.

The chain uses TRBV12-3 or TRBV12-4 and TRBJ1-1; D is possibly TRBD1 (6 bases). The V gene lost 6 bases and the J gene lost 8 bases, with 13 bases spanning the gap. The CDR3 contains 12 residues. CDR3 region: CASSRDTREAFF. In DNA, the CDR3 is TGTGCCAGCAGCCGGGACACACGGGAAGCTTTCTTT.

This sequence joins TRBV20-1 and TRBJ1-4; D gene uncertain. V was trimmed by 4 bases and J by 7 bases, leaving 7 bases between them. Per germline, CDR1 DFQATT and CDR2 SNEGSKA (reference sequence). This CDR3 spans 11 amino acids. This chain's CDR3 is CSAMMGEKLFF. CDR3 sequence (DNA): TGCAGTGCTATGATGGGTGAAAAACTGTTTTTT.

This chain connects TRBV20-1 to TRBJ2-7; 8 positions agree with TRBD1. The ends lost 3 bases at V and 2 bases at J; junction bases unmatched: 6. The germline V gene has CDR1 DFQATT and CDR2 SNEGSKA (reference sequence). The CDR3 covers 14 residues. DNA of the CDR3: TGCAGTGCTAGTCGCCAGGGGGCCACCTACGAGCAGTACTTC. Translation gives CSASRQGATYEQYF.

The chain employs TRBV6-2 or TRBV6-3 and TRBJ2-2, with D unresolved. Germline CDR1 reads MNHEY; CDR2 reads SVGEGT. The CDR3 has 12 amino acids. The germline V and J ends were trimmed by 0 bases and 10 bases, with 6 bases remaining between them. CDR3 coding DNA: TGTGCCAGCAGTTACTCTGGCGAGGAGCTGTTTTTT. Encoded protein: CASSYSGEELFF.

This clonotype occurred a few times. The CDR3 DNA reads as TGTGCCAGCAGCCGTTTGGGACTAGGGTCTGGGGGTGGCTTCGATACGCAGTATTTT. Its protein is CASSRLGLGSGGGFDTQYF. V gene TRBV3-1 combines with J gene TRBJ2-3; the match to TRBD2 covers 8 bases. The germline CDR1 and CDR2 sequences are LGHDT and YNNKEL (reference sequence). CDR3 size: 19 residues. V lost 4 bases, J lost 6 bases, and 21 bases stayed unmatched.

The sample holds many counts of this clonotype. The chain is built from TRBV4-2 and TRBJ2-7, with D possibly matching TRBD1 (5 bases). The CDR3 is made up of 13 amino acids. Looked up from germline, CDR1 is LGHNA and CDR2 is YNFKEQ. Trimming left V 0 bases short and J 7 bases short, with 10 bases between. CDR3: CASSQEWGWEQYV. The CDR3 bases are TGTGCCAGCAGCCAAGAGTGGGGCTGGGAGCAGTACGTC.

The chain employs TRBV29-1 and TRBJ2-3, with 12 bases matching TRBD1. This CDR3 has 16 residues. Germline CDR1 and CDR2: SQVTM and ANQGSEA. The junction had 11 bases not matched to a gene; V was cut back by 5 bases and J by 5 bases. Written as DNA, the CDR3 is TGCAGCGTTATAAAGTCCGGGACAGGGGGCGTAGATACGCAGTATTTT. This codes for CSVIKSGTGGVDTQYF.

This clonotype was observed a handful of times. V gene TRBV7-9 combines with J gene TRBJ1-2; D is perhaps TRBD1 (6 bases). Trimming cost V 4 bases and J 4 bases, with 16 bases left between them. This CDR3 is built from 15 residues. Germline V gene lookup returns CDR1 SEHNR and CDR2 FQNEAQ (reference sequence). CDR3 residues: CASSSAGQEPYGYTF. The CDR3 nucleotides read TGTGCCAGCAGCTCCGCGGGACAAGAACCCTATGGCTACACCTTC.

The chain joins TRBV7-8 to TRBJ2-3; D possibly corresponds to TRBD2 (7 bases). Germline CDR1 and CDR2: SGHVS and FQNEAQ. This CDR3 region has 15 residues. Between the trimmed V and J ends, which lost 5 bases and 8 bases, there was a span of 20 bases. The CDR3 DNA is TGTGCCAGCAGCCCCGGGGGGCCCCACAGTGGTACGCAGTATTTT. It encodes CASSPGGPHSGTQYF. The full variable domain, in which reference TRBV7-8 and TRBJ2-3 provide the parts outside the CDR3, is GAGVSQSPRYKVAKRGQDVALRCDPISGHVSLFWYQQALGQGPEFLTYFQNEAQLDKSGLPSDRFFAERPEGSVSTLKIQRTQQEDSAVYLCASSPGGPHSGTQYFGPGTRLTVL.

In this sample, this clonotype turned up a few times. CDR3 coding DNA: TGTGCCAGCAGCCTAGCCAAAAACATTCAGTACTTC. Residues: CASSLAKNIQYF. V usage is TRBV4-2 and J usage is TRBJ2-4; D uncertain. V was clipped by 4 bases and J by 0 bases, with 1 base between them. The CDR3 runs 12 residues. Germline V gene lookup returns CDR1 LGHNA and CDR2 YNFKEQ.

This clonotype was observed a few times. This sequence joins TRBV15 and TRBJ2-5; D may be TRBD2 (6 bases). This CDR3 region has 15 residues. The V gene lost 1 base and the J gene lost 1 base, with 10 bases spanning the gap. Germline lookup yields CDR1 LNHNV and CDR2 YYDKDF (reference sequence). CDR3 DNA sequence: TGTGCCACCAGCAGAGTTGGGGGAGGCCAAGAGACCCAGTACTTC. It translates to CATSRVGGGQETQYF. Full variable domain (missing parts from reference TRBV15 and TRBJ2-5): DAMVIQNPRYQVTQFGKPVTLSCSQTLNHNVMYWYQQKSSQAPKLLFHYYDKDFNNEADTPDNFQSRRPNTSFCFLDIRSPGLGDTAMYLCATSRVGGGQETQYFGPGTRLLVL.

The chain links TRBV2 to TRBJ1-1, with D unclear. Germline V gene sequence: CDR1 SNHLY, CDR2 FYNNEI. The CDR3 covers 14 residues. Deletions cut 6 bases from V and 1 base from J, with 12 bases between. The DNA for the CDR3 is TGTGCCAGCAGAGTAGAAACTGGGAACACTGAAGCTTTCTTT. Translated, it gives CASRVETGNTEAFF.